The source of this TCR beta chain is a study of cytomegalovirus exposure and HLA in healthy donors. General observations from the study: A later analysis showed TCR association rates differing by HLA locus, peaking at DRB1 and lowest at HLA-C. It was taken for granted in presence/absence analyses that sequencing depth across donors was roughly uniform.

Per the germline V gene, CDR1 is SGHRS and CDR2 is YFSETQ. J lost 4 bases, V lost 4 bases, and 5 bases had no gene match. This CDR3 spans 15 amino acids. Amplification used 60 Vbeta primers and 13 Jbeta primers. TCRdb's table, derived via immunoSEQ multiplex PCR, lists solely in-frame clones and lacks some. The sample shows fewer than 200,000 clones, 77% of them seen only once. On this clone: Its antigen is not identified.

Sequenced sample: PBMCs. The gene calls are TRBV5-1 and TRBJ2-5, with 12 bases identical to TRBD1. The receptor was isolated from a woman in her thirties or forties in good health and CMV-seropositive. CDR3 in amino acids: CASSPGTGGRETQYF. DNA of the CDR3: TGCGCCAGCAGCCCCGGGACAGGGGGCAGAGAGACCCAGTACTTC.